The rows below give T cell receptor gamma chains drawn from one sample of a study of intestinal T cells in coeliac disease. TCRdb re-identified clones in the multiplex PCR reads via CATT. The sample yields several hundred gamma-chain clones, around 47% seen once. The material sequenced was a duodenal biopsy. These receptors came from a human donor with celiac disease. CDR3s include the opening cysteine and the closing phenylalanine or tryptophan. Each record gives: clone size, J gene, V gene, CDR3 protein, CDR3 DNA. Size tells how often a clone was seen (once, few, many) or the class of an expanded clone, and some rows leave it out.

clone size: .
J gene: TRGJ1/TRGJ2
V gene: TRGV9
CDR3 protein: CALWIRLFKKLF
CDR3 DNA: TGTGCCTTGTGGATCCGCCTTTTTAAGAAACTCTTT

clone size: large
J gene: TRGJP1
V gene: TRGV10
CDR3 protein: CAAWDPTGWFKIF
CDR3 DNA: TGTGCTGCGTGGGATCCCACTGGTTGGTTCAAGATATTT

clone size: few
J gene: TRGJ1/TRGJ2
V gene: TRGV9
CDR3 protein: CALWELDYYKKLF
CDR3 DNA: TGTGCCTTGTGGGAGCTCGATTATTATAAGAAACTCTTT

clone size: .
J gene: TRGJP2
V gene: TRGV2
CDR3 protein: CALSVSDWIKTF
CDR3 DNA: TGTGCACTCTCTGTTAGTGATTGGATCAAGACGTTT

clone size: .
J gene: TRGJ1/TRGJ2
V gene: TRGV10
CDR3 protein: CAAWDLPFYYKKLF
CDR3 DNA: TGTGCTGCGTGGGATTTGCCTTTTTATTATAAGAAACTCTTT

clone size: .
J gene: TRGJ1/TRGJ2
V gene: TRGV9
CDR3 protein: CALWEVGIYYKKLF
CDR3 DNA: TGTGCCTTGTGGGAGGTGGGAATTTATTATAAGAAACTCTTT

clone size: .
J gene: TRGJP2
V gene: TRGV2
CDR3 protein: CASLGRIDSDWIKTF
CDR3 DNA: TGTGCCAGCCTGGGACGGATAGATAGTGATTGGATCAAGACGTTT

clone size: .
J gene: TRGJP2
V gene: TRGV4
CDR3 protein: CAHLGWGVGDWIKTF
CDR3 DNA: TGTGCCCACCTGGGATGGGGGGTAGGGGATTGGATCAAGACGTTT

clone size: .
J gene: TRGJ1/TRGJ2
V gene: TRGV3
CDR3 protein: CAHLGPPRFGYKKLF
CDR3 DNA: TGTGCCCACCTGGGACCCCCTCGTTTTGGTTATAAGAAACTCTTT

clone size: .
J gene: TRGJ1/TRGJ2
V gene: TRGV2
CDR3 protein: CADLGRLYYKKLF
CDR3 DNA: TGTGCCGACCTGGGACGCCTTTATTATAAGAAACTCTTT